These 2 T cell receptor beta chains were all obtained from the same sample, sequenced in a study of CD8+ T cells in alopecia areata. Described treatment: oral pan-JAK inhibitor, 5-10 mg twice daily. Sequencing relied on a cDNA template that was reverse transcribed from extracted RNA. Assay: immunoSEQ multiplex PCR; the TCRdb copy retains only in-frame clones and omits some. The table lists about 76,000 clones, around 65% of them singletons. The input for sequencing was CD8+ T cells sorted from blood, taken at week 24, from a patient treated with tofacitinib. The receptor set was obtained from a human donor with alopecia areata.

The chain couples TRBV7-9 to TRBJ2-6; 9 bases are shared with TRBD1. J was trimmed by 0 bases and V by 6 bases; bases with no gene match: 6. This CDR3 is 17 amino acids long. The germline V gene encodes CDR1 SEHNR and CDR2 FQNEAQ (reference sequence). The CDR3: CASRYGQGSSGANVLTF. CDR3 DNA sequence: TGTGCCAGCAGATATGGACAGGGGAGCTCTGGGGCCAACGTCCTGACTTTC.

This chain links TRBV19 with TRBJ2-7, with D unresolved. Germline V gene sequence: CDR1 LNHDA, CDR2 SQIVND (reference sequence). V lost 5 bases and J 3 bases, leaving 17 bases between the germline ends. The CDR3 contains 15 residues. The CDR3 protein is CASSPLPTPYYEQYF. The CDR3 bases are TGTGCCAGTAGTCCCCTTCCGACACCTTACTACGAGCAGTACTTC.